A single sample is the source of the 20 T cell receptor beta chains below, sequenced in a study of post-analysis software for immune sequencing data. TCR beta cDNA libraries included unique molecular identifiers. TCRdb independently ran MiXCR on the PCR reads; one entry per CDR3 protein. The profile shows 150,000 or so distinct CDR3 sequences, 35% to 40% of them singletons. Here the sequenced sample was blood, taken after autologous hematopoietic stem cell transplantation. The receptors stem from a girl aged 10-17 years with multiple sclerosis.

CDR3 sequence reads: CSARGEMGTDTQYF. The DNA of the CDR3 is TGCAGTGCTAGAGGGGAGATGGGCACAGATACGCAGTATTTT. This sequence joins TRBV20-1 and TRBJ2-3; TRBD2 is a possible D gene (5 bases). Trimming pared 1 base from V and 1 base from J, leaving 9 bases between. The CDR3 length is 14 residues. Germline V gene lookup returns CDR1 DFQATT and CDR2 SNEGSKA (reference sequence).

This clonotype was seen only a few times. The J gene is TRBJ1-5, the V gene TRBV30; D might be TRBD1 (5 bases). The V gene lost 0 bases and the J gene lost 9 bases, with 15 bases spanning the gap. Germline V gene lookup returns CDR1 GTSNPN and CDR2 SVGIG (reference sequence). This CDR3 has 14 residues. CDR3: CAWSVSDSSGPQHF. CDR3 DNA: TGTGCCTGGAGTGTCTCCGACAGCTCAGGGCCCCAGCATTTT.

This clonotype was counted between two and nine times. The rearrangement joins TRBV4-3 to TRBJ1-2, with D possibly matching TRBD1 (5 bases). Trimming cost V 1 base and J 2 bases, with 8 bases left between them. Germline values: CDR1 LGHNA, CDR2 YSLEER. This CDR3 contains 14 residues. CDR3 amino acids: CASSQGRQNYGYTF. In DNA form, the CDR3 reads TGCGCCAGCAGCCAAGGTCGACAGAACTATGGCTACACCTTC.

The chain is built from TRBV27 and TRBJ2-7; D is tentatively TRBD1 or TRBD2 (5 bases each). Trimming shortened V by 3 bases and J by 2 bases, and 14 bases separated the two germline ends. The V gene's germline CDR1 is MNHEY and CDR2 SMNVEV (reference sequence). The CDR3 consists of 15 residues. CDR3 region: CASSFSGTGPYEQYF. In DNA form, the CDR3 reads TGTGCCAGCAGTTTCTCCGGGACGGGTCCCTACGAGCAGTACTTC.

This sequence joins TRBV4-1 and TRBJ1-2; D possibly corresponds to TRBD1 (6 bases). Germline V gene data show CDR1 as MGHRA and CDR2 as YSYEKL. The CDR3 is made up of 15 amino acids. Deletions cut 0 bases from V and 8 bases from J, with 16 bases between. In nucleotides, the CDR3 is TGCGCCAGCAGCCAAGAACAGGGAGGGTTTCAAGGCTACACCTTC. It is translated as CASSQEQGGFQGYTF.

The V call is TRBV6-6, the J call TRBJ2-1, with 8 positions matching TRBD2. V dropped 3 bases and J dropped 5; count of bases not matched to a gene: 3. Germline values: CDR1 MNHNY, CDR2 SVGAGI (reference sequence). The CDR3 spans 14 residues. The CDR3 region is CASSYSGENNEQFF. The CDR3 DNA follows: TGTGCCAGCAGTTATAGCGGGGAGAACAATGAGCAGTTCTTC.

As regards this clonotype: The junction departs from germline at one end; a sequencing error may be responsible. The chain has TRBV25-1 and TRBJ2-1; no clear D gene. This CDR3 comprises 12 residues. Looked up from germline, CDR1 is MGHDK and CDR2 is SYGVNS. The CDR3 loop reads CASRAPLAEQFF. DNA for the CDR3: TGCGCCAGCCGCGCCCCCCTCGCTGAGCAGTTCTTC.

J is TRBJ2-1 and V is TRBV12-3 or TRBV12-4, with D possibly being TRBD2 (6 bases). The DNA end favors TRBJ2-7, so the J call may be wrong. This CDR3 is built from 17 residues. As DNA, the CDR3 is TGTGCCAGCAGTTCCGGGCTGGGGAGGCTGTCCTACAATGAGCAGTACTTC. Encoded protein: CASSSGLGRLSYNEQYF.

This clonotype came up a few times. The V and J genes are TRBV3-1 and TRBJ2-5; D gene uncertain. This CDR3 comprises 16 residues. Germline V gene sequence: CDR1 LGHDT, CDR2 YNNKEL (reference sequence). The V end was cut by 1 base, the J end by 2 bases, with 14 bases between. The DNA of the CDR3 is TGTGCCAGCAGCCAAGTAGCTAGGACGTTACAAGAGACCCAGTACTTC. Amino acid sequence: CASSQVARTLQETQYF.

This clonotype occurred a few times. The chain combines TRBV13 with TRBJ2-7; D uncertain. The germline CDR1 and CDR2 sequences are PRHDT and FYEKMQ (reference sequence). This CDR3 has 12 residues. V was pared by 2 bases and J by 5 bases, with 7 bases between. CDR3 coding DNA: TGTGCCAGCAGCTTAAGGTCAAACGAGCAGTACTTC. Translation: CASSLRSNEQYF.

In its sample, this clonotype was seen a few times. A junction end diverges from the germline sequence, so it may reflect a read error. The chain uses TRBV13 and TRBJ2-6, with D possibly being TRBD1 (6 bases). This CDR3 is 15 amino acids long. Germline-derived CDR1 and CDR2 are PRHDT and FYEKMQ (reference sequence). The CDR3 spells CASSTRQAGANVRTF. CDR3 in DNA: TGTGCCAGCAGCACCCGACAGGCTGGGGCCAACGTCCGGACTTTC.

This rearrangement joins TRBV27 to TRBJ1-5; D is perhaps TRBD1 (5 bases). Germline-derived CDR1 and CDR2 are MNHEY and SMNVEV (reference sequence). V gave up 4 bases and J gave up 5 bases, with 12 bases separating them. This CDR3 region has 14 residues. CDR3 amino acids: CASSSGRVDQPQHF. The CDR3, as DNA: TGTGCCAGCAGTTCGGGCAGGGTCGATCAGCCCCAGCATTTT.

Notes on this clonotype: It may be a read error: a sequence one base away is much more abundant. The CDR3 here is CASSLESSHLNSPLHF. CDR3 DNA: TGTGCCAGCAGCTTGGAGAGTAGCCATCTGAATTCACCCCTCCACTTT. The J gene is TRBJ1-6, the V gene TRBV5-5, with unresolved D. This CDR3 region has 16 residues. Germline CDR1 and CDR2: SGHKS and YYEKEE (reference sequence). Trimming pared 0 bases from V and 7 bases from J, leaving 14 bases between.

The chain uses TRBV14 and TRBJ2-7, with D perhaps TRBD1 (5 bases). The CDR3 contains 14 residues. CDR1 SGHDN and CDR2 FVKESK come from the germline V gene. V dropped 5 bases and J dropped 0 bases, with 11 bases sitting between them. The CDR3 region is CASSWARASYEQYF. DNA for the CDR3: TGTGCCAGCAGCTGGGCCAGGGCCTCCTACGAGCAGTACTTC. The whole variable domain, filled in from reference TRBV14 and TRBJ2-7, reads EAGVTQFPSHSVIEKGQTVTLRCDPISGHDNLYWYRRVMGKEIKFLLHFVKESKQDESGMPNNRFLAERTGGTYSTLKVQPAELEDSGVYFCASSWARASYEQYFGPGTRLTVT.

The sample holds a few counts of this clonotype. The chain carries TRBV10-3 and TRBJ2-5; D might be TRBD1 (6 bases). The CDR3 covers 16 residues. V lost 5 bases and J lost 1, with 17 bases in between. Per the germline V gene, CDR1 is ENHRY and CDR2 is SYGVKD. The CDR3 here is CAISTLQGGFQETQYF. In DNA form, the CDR3 reads TGTGCCATCAGTACCTTACAGGGTGGGTTCCAAGAGACCCAGTACTTC.

This clonotype appeared a few times. The CDR3 spells CASSLLSSQTADTQYF. The CDR3 DNA reads as TGTGCCAGCAGTTTATTGTCTAGCCAGACCGCGGATACGCAGTATTTT. The chain is built from TRBV27 and TRBJ2-3, with D possibly being TRBD2 (5 bases). This CDR3 is 16 amino acids long. The V gene's germline CDR1 is MNHEY and CDR2 SMNVEV (reference sequence). The V end was cut by 1 base, the J end by 6 bases, with 17 bases between.

For this clonotype: The junction shows a germline mismatch at one end, possibly a read error. This CDR3 is CASSLFTGTATQYF. CDR3 DNA sequence: TGCGCCAGCAGCTTGTTTACAGGAACAGCTACGCAGTATTTT. The rearrangement links TRBV5-1 to TRBJ2-3; D is perhaps TRBD1 (5 bases). CDR1 is SGHRS, CDR2 YFSETQ, per germline. The CDR3 is made up of 14 amino acids.

This clonotype was counted between two and nine times. The chain joins TRBV7-9 to TRBJ2-5; TRBD2 might be the D (6 bases). The germline V gene encodes CDR1 SEHNR and CDR2 FQNEAQ (reference sequence). The CDR3 has 15 residues. Between the trimmed V and J ends, which lost 5 bases and 11 bases, there was a span of 24 bases. The CDR3 DNA sequence: TGTGCCAGCAGCCTTCTTTTCCTCGCGGGATATAAGCAGTACTTC. It translates to CASSLLFLAGYKQYF.

For the CDR3, the DNA is TGTGCCAGCAGTTTGATGGGACAGGGTATCCCAGATACGCAGTATTTT. It codes for CASSLMGQGIPDTQYF. This chain links TRBV27 with TRBJ2-3; 9 nucleotides match TRBD1. The V and J ends lost 3 bases and 4 bases, in that order; junction bases with no gene match: 8. The CDR3 has 16 amino acids. From germline, CDR1 is MNHEY and CDR2 SMNVEV (reference sequence).

This clonotype was detected many times. This chain uses TRBV3-1 with TRBJ2-1; D is undetermined. CDR1 is LGHDT and CDR2 is YNNKEL in the germline V gene (reference sequence). This CDR3 comprises 14 residues. Trimming took off 1 base at V and 7 bases at J, with 11 bases between the two ends. The CDR3 DNA follows: TGTGCCAGCAGCCAAGTGGGAAGCGCGAATGAGCAGTTCTTC. Encoded protein: CASSQVGSANEQFF.